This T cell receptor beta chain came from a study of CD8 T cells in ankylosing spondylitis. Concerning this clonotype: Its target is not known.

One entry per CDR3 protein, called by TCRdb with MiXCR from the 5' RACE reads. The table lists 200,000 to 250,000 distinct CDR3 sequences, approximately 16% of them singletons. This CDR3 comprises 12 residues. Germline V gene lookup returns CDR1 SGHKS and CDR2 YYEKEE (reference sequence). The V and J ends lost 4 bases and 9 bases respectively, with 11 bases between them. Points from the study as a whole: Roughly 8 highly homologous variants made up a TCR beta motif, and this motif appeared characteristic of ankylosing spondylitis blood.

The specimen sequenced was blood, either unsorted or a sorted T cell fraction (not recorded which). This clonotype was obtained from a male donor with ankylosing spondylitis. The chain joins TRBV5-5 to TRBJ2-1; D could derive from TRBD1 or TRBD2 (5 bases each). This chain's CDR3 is CASSLGVTEQFF. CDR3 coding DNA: TGTGCCAGCAGCCTGGGGGTAACTGAGCAGTTCTTC. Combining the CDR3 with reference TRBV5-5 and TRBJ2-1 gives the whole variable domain DAGVTQSPTHLIKTRGQQVTLRCSPISGHKSVSWYQQVLGQGPQFIFQYYEKEERGRGNFPDRFSARQFPNYSSELNVNALLLGDSALYLCASSLGVTEQFFGPGTRLTVL.